The 18 T cell receptor beta chains reported below all come from one sample, sequenced in a study of T cell responses to AZD1222 COVID-19 vaccine. TCRdb's table, derived via immunoSEQ multiplex PCR, lists solely in-frame clones and lacks some. The table includes fewer than 85,000 clones, approximately 92% detected once. The starting material was peripheral blood, obtained on day 0 of AZD1222 vaccination. The receptors stem from an adult in good health.

The V gene is TRBV6-1, the J gene TRBJ1-1; 8 bases agree with TRBD1. Germline CDR1 MNHNS, CDR2 SASEGT. V lost 2 bases to trimming and J lost 2 bases; unmatched junction nucleotides: 4. This CDR3 contains 15 residues. The CDR3 region has the DNA TGTGCCAGCAGTGAAAGGACAGGGACCAACACTGAAGCTTTCTTT. It translates to CASSERTGTNTEAFF.

The V and J genes are TRBV5-5 and TRBJ1-5, with D possibly TRBD1 on 6 matching bases. V dropped 2 bases and J dropped 2 bases, with 14 bases sitting between them. Germline assignment: CDR1 SGHKS and CDR2 YYEKEE (reference sequence). The CDR3 sequence is 16 residues long. The CDR3 reads CASSLQGRVGNQPQHF. CDR3 nucleotides: TGTGCCAGCAGCTTACAGGGACGGGTAGGCAATCAGCCCCAGCATTTT.

This CDR3 reads CASSPAPRAVRSPIQETQYF. In DNA form, the CDR3 reads TGTGCCAGCAGCCCCGCACCCCGAGCCGTTCGCTCCCCGATCCAAGAGACCCAGTACTTC. The genes are TRBV27 and TRBJ2-5; D remains ambiguous. This CDR3 is 20 amino acids long. V lost 6 bases and J 1 base, leaving 30 bases between the germline ends. The V gene's germline CDR1 is MNHEY and CDR2 SMNVEV (reference sequence).

This sequence joins TRBV7-2 and TRBJ2-7; possibly TRBD2 for D (6 bases). V was trimmed by 5 bases and J by 4 bases, leaving 21 bases between them. Germline V gives CDR1 SGHTA, CDR2 FQGNSA. There are 16 residues in the CDR3. Here the CDR3 reads CASSPSSVQAGYEQYF. The CDR3 region has the DNA TGTGCCAGCAGCCCCTCGTCGGTTCAGGCGGGATACGAGCAGTACTTC.

This chain connects TRBV6-5 to TRBJ2-6; TRBD1 might be the D (6 bases). CDR3 length: 16 amino acids. Deletions cut 2 bases from V and 0 bases from J, with 8 bases between. Germline V gene sequence: CDR1 MNHEY, CDR2 SVGAGI. The CDR3 loop is CASSYGGDSGANVLTF. CDR3 coding DNA: TGTGCCAGCAGTTACGGGGGCGACTCTGGGGCCAACGTCCTGACTTTC.

This clone appeared a single time. This chain links TRBV19 with TRBJ1-2; TRBD1 aligns across 9 bases. With V trimmed by 4 bases and J by 4 bases, 4 bases remained unmatched. The CDR3 is 14 amino acids. Germline CDR1 and CDR2: LNHDA and SQIVND (reference sequence). The CDR3, as DNA: TGTGCCAGTAGTACCGGGACAGGGCGCTATGGCTACACCTTC. Its translation: CASSTGTGRYGYTF.

The V call is TRBV30, the J call TRBJ2-1; 8 bases are shared with TRBD2. The germline CDR1 and CDR2 sequences are GTSNPN and SVGIG (reference sequence). This CDR3 spans 17 amino acids. V shed 0 bases, J shed 9 bases, and the junction held 16 bases outside the gene matches. The CDR3 DNA reads TGTGCCTGGAGTGTACGGGTTAGCGGGACCCCCACGGGTGAGCAGTTCTTC. Encoded protein: CAWSVRVSGTPTGEQFF.

The rearrangement joins TRBV2 to TRBJ2-7, with D tentatively TRBD1 (5 bases). Germline CDR1 reads SNHLY; CDR2 reads FYNNEI. The length of the CDR3 is 13 residues. V was cut by 5 bases and J by 4 bases, with 12 bases left in between. This chain's CDR3 is CASSFNQGYEQYF. For the CDR3, the DNA is TGTGCCAGCAGTTTTAACCAGGGTTACGAGCAGTACTTC. Full variable domain (rest looked up from reference TRBV2 and TRBJ2-7): EPEVTQTPSHQVTQMGQEVILRCVPISNHLYFYWYRQILGQKVEFLVSFYNNEISEKSEIFDDQFSVERPDGSNFTLKIRSTKLEDSAMYFCASSFNQGYEQYFGPGTRLTVT.

The J gene is TRBJ2-1, the V gene TRBV7-9; D is ambiguous. Trimming took off 5 bases at V and 7 bases at J, with 21 bases between the two ends. The CDR3 sequence is 16 residues long. Per germline, CDR1 SEHNR and CDR2 FQNEAQ (reference sequence). The CDR3 DNA is TGTGCCAGCAGCCCTATTGACGGCCTAACCCGGAATGAGCAGTTCTTC. It encodes CASSPIDGLTRNEQFF.

The chain carries TRBV7-9 and TRBJ1-1, with D uncertain. Germline V gives CDR1 SEHNR, CDR2 FQNEAQ (reference sequence). The ends were cut back, 2 bases at V and 3 bases at J, with 16 bases in the middle. The CDR3 extends over 16 amino acids. The CDR3 region is CASSLSSSGSDTEAFF. CDR3 coding DNA: TGTGCCAGCAGCTTATCGAGTAGCGGGTCGGACACTGAAGCTTTCTTT.

The chain joins TRBV6-2 or TRBV6-3 to TRBJ2-7, with 11 bases fitting TRBD2. Germline V gives CDR1 MNHEY, CDR2 SVGEGT. Germline trimming cut 5 bases from V and 2 bases from J; bases unmatched to any gene: 8. The CDR3 consists of 16 residues. The CDR3 DNA sequence: TGTGCCAGCAGTCCCTACGGGACTAGCGGTACCTACGAGCAGTACTTC. This codes for CASSPYGTSGTYEQYF.

The V and J genes are TRBV10-1 and TRBJ2-5, with TRBD2 matching 13 bases. This CDR3 contains 19 residues. Looked up from germline, CDR1 is WNHNN and CDR2 is SYGVQD (reference sequence). The junction had 15 bases not matched to a gene; V was cut back by 4 bases and J by 4 bases. CDR3 sequence (DNA): TGCGCCAGCAGTGTCGGACTAGCGGGAGTCTTCCGTGAGCGAGAGACCCAGTACTTC. This gives the protein CASSVGLAGVFRERETQYF.

This clone showed up just a few times. This sequence joins TRBV7-8 and TRBJ2-4; 7 bases are a match to TRBD2. The CDR3 is 13 residues long. J gave up 7 bases and V 5 bases, and 5 bases lay outside the gene matches. Germline V gene sequence: CDR1 SGHVS, CDR2 FQNEAQ. In DNA form, the CDR3 reads TGTGCCAGCAGCAATCGGGAGGCGAACATTCAGTACTTC. Protein sequence: CASSNREANIQYF.

The CDR3 DNA is TGTGCCAGTAGTATAGATCCCACAGTCTATGGCTACACCTTC. Protein product: CASSIDPTVYGYTF. The J gene is TRBJ1-2, the V gene TRBV19; no clear D gene. The CDR3 length is 14 residues. Germline V gene lookup returns CDR1 LNHDA and CDR2 SQIVND (reference sequence). V lost 0 bases and J lost 4, with 9 bases in between.

The J gene is TRBJ2-5, the V gene TRBV28; D possibly corresponds to TRBD2 (6 bases). Germline CDR1 and CDR2: MDHEN and SYDVKM. With 3 bases removed from V and 2 bases from J, the gap between germline ends came to 13 bases. This CDR3 contains 15 residues. The CDR3 region is CASSFQGGRQETQYF. The CDR3, as DNA: TGTGCCAGCAGTTTCCAGGGAGGTCGGCAAGAGACCCAGTACTTC.

V is TRBV12-3 or TRBV12-4 and J is TRBJ2-1; TRBD1 aligns across 7 bases. The CDR3 has 13 amino acids. The J segment lost 6 bases and the V segment lost 5 bases, leaving 4 bases of the junction unmatched. CDR3: CASSRRQGNEQFF. The DNA for the CDR3 is TGTGCCAGCAGTAGACGACAGGGCAATGAGCAGTTCTTC.

V usage is TRBV6-1 and J usage is TRBJ2-7; 9 bases are a match to TRBD2. Germline loops: CDR1 MNHNS, CDR2 SASEGT. CDR3 length: 15 amino acids. Trimming removed 1 base from V and 6 bases from J; junction bases left unmatched: 7. The CDR3, as DNA: TGTGCCAGCAGTGAAGTGGGTAGCGGGAGTGCCGAGCAGTACTTC. Encoded protein: CASSEVGSGSAEQYF.

This chain uses TRBV28 with TRBJ2-3; D possibly corresponds to TRBD2 (6 bases). The ends were cut back, 6 bases at V and 1 base at J, with 14 bases in the middle. The CDR3 is 15 residues long. The germline V gene has CDR1 MDHEN and CDR2 SYDVKM. The CDR3 spells CASSPLGGGTDTQYF. CDR3 sequence (DNA): TGTGCCAGCAGCCCATTGGGGGGAGGCACAGATACGCAGTATTTT.